Following are 22 T cell receptor beta chains from one sample sequenced in a study of blood T cells in healthy people across ages. Together with a sample-barcoded 5' primer, a J-beta primer mix was included in a second PCR lasting roughly 6 to 12 cycles. TCRdb called the 5' RACE reads again in MiXCR, with one record for every CDR3 protein. The sample shows some 850,000 distinct CDR3 sequences, 20% to 30% of them seen only once. Another study also made use of these data, one on T cells of mothers and their children.

Sequences were obtained from blood. These TCRs come from a boy between 5 and 17 years old in good health.

This clonotype showed up just a few times. This chain links TRBV13 with TRBJ2-3; D unresolved. Germline V gene lookup returns CDR1 PRHDT and CDR2 FYEKMQ (reference sequence). V lost 5 bases and J 6 bases, leaving 18 bases between the germline ends. This CDR3 comprises 15 residues. CDR3 sequence (DNA): TGTGCCAGCAGCCTTCGACCCACCACATCGGATACGCAGTATTTT. The encoded protein is CASSLRPTTSDTQYF.

This clonotype was picked up one time. The V and J genes are TRBV5-6 and TRBJ2-1, with D maybe TRBD2 (5 bases). Germline CDR1 SGHDT, CDR2 YYEEEE. The V gene lost 6 bases and the J gene lost 7 bases, with 20 bases spanning the gap. The CDR3 is made up of 15 amino acids. This CDR3 reads CASTFRTGEANEQFF. As DNA, the CDR3 is TGTGCCAGCACCTTTAGGACTGGAGAGGCGAATGAGCAGTTCTTC.

This clonotype was picked up a small number of times. The chain has TRBV27 and TRBJ2-3; 9 bases are a match to TRBD2. The CDR3 is 16 amino acids. Per germline, CDR1 MNHEY and CDR2 SMNVEV (reference sequence). The J segment lost 2 bases and the V segment lost 5 bases, leaving 8 bases of the junction unmatched. The CDR3 bases are TGTGCCAGCAGTAACCCAGCGGGGGGTTTCACAGATACGCAGTATTTT. It codes for CASSNPAGGFTDTQYF.

Only a few counts were recorded for this clonotype. Its ends do not fully match the called genes, so a read error is possible. CDR3 loop: CASSQDRGQSANEKLVF. In DNA, the CDR3 is TGTGCCAGCAGCCAGGACAGGGGGCAGTCGGCTAATGAAAAACTGGTTTTT. V is TRBV12-3 or TRBV12-4 and J is TRBJ1-4; 11 bases match TRBD1. The CDR3 has 17 amino acids.

Of note for this clonotype: One end of the junction is discordant with germline, which a read error may explain. This chain joins TRBV6-5 and TRBJ2-5; D is perhaps TRBD1 (6 bases). The J call may be mistaken, given a closer DNA end match to TRBJ2-1. The CDR3 is 12 amino acids. From germline, CDR1 is MNHEY and CDR2 SVGAGI. DNA of the CDR3: TGCGCCAGCAGTAGGGGGTTCTATGAGCAGTTCTTC. Protein: CASSRGFYEQFF.

This clonotype was detected only a few times. The rearrangement uses TRBV14 and TRBJ2-5; possible D gene TRBD1, 6 bases. Per germline, CDR1 SGHDN and CDR2 FVKESK. V was clipped by 0 bases and J by 11 bases, with 13 bases between them. The CDR3 consists of 13 residues. Here the CDR3 DNA reads TGTGCCAGCAGCCAAGACAGGGGTAATGTGCAGTACTTC. Amino acids: CASSQDRGNVQYF.

This chain connects TRBV12-5 to TRBJ2-2; 8 bases line up with TRBD2. CDR1 LGHNT and CDR2 FRNRAP come from the germline V gene. Trimming removed 0 bases from V and 7 bases from J; junction bases left unmatched: 7. This CDR3 spans 16 amino acids. The chain's CDR3 is CASGLVIGGAYGELFF. CDR3 DNA: TGTGCTAGTGGTTTGGTAATCGGGGGGGCCTACGGGGAGCTGTTTTTT.

J is TRBJ2-3 and V is TRBV6-6; D ambiguous. This CDR3 comprises 14 residues. V lost 5 bases and J 0 bases, leaving 9 bases between the germline ends. Germline lookup yields CDR1 MNHNY and CDR2 SVGAGI (reference sequence). Here the CDR3 DNA reads TGTGCCAGCAGTATCCGCCCTAGCACAGATACGCAGTATTTT. It codes for CASSIRPSTDTQYF.

This clonotype has only a few counts. The rearrangement links TRBV20-1 to TRBJ2-7, with 14 bases matching TRBD2. V lost 3 bases to trimming and J lost 2 bases; unmatched junction nucleotides: 3. The CDR3 totals 15 residues. Germline V gene sequence: CDR1 DFQATT, CDR2 SNEGSKA (reference sequence). The CDR3 protein is CSASTTSGGAYEQYF. Written as DNA, the CDR3 is TGCAGTGCTAGTACGACTAGCGGGGGGGCCTACGAGCAGTACTTC.

This clonotype was observed a few times. The V gene is TRBV6-5, the J gene TRBJ1-2, with D hard to call. V gave up 5 bases and J gave up 6 bases, with 7 bases separating them. The CDR3 covers 11 residues. The germline CDR1 and CDR2 sequences are MNHEY and SVGAGI. The CDR3, as DNA: TGTGCCAGCAGTCAAGGTCATGGCTACACCTTC. Translating gives CASSQGHGYTF.

The CDR3: CASRLTGYTEAFF. In DNA form, the CDR3 reads TGTGCCAGCAGGCTGACAGGGTACACTGAAGCTTTCTTT. The chain uses TRBV2 and TRBJ1-1, with TRBD1 identical over 7 bases. The length of the CDR3 is 13 residues. CDR1 and CDR2 from the germline V gene are SNHLY and FYNNEI. Germline trimming cut 6 bases from V and 3 bases from J; bases unmatched to any gene: 4.

This clonotype is a singleton in its sample. The CDR3 loop reads CASSQTGSSGELFF. CDR3 nucleotide sequence: TGTGCCAGCAGCCAGACAGGGTCAAGCGGGGAGCTGTTTTTT. The gene calls are TRBV7-9 and TRBJ2-2, with 7 positions matching TRBD1. The CDR3 covers 14 residues. Germline-derived CDR1 and CDR2 are SEHNR and FQNEAQ (reference sequence). V gave up 5 bases and J gave up 7 bases; unmatched junction bases: 7. The full variable domain, completed using reference TRBV7-9 and TRBJ2-2, is DTGVSQNPRHKITKRGQNVTFRCDPISEHNRLYWYRQTLGQGPEFLTYFQNEAQLEKSRLLSDRFSAERPKGSFSTLEIQRTEQGDSAMYLCASSQTGSSGELFFGEGSRLTVL.

The rearrangement links TRBV5-5 to TRBJ1-6; no reliable D call. The V end was cut by 7 bases, the J end by 0 bases, with 11 bases between. The CDR3 spans 15 residues. The V gene's germline CDR1 is SGHKS and CDR2 YYEKEE (reference sequence). CDR3 coding DNA: TGTGCCAGCGGGCAGTCGAGCTCCTATAATTCACCCCTCCACTTT. This encodes CASGQSSSYNSPLHF.

The chain has TRBV11-3 and TRBJ2-1; D not certain. CDR3 length equals 15 residues. V lost 3 bases, J lost 4 bases, and 13 bases lay in between. CDR1 SGHNT and CDR2 YENEEA come from the germline V gene. This CDR3 is CASSFSHTPYNEQFF. The CDR3 region has the DNA TGTGCCAGCAGCTTCAGCCATACACCTTACAATGAGCAGTTCTTC.

This clonotype has just a few counts. The rearrangement links TRBV12-3 or TRBV12-4 to TRBJ1-2, with D unresolved. CDR3 length equals 14 residues. V lost 7 bases, J lost 3 bases, and 15 bases lay in between. Written as DNA, the CDR3 is TGTGCCAGCATCCCTGGACGTTCACACTATGGCTACACCTTC. Translated, it gives CASIPGRSHYGYTF.

This clonotype has a handful of counts. The rearrangement uses TRBV20-1 and TRBJ1-6; D gene unclear. Deletions cut 0 bases from V and 8 bases from J, with 14 bases between. Germline assignment: CDR1 DFQATT and CDR2 SNEGSKA (reference sequence). This CDR3 region has 15 residues. In nucleotides, the CDR3 is TGCAGTGCTAGAGATTCCGAAAGGTCGGATTCACCCCTCCACTTT. Residues: CSARDSERSDSPLHF.

In its sample, this clonotype was seen a few times. The J gene is TRBJ2-5, the V gene TRBV5-1; 8 nucleotides match TRBD2. CDR1 is SGHRS and CDR2 is YFSETQ in the germline V gene. The V segment lost 3 bases and the J segment 7 bases; nucleotides outside the gene matches: 11. This CDR3 has 15 residues. The CDR3 loop is CASSSLAGGLRTQYF. The CDR3 DNA reads as TGCGCCAGCAGCTCCTTGGCGGGGGGTTTGCGGACCCAGTACTTC.

This chain connects TRBV20-1 to TRBJ2-2; possibly TRBD1 for D (6 bases). CDR1 and CDR2 (germline): DFQATT, SNEGSKA (reference sequence). CDR3 size: 15 residues. Trimming pared 0 bases from V and 7 bases from J, leaving 15 bases between. The CDR3 is CSARDPQGGNGELFF. In DNA, the CDR3 is TGCAGTGCTAGAGATCCCCAAGGGGGTAACGGGGAGCTGTTTTTT.

This chain links TRBV7-2 with TRBJ2-1; D is perhaps TRBD1 or TRBD2 (7 bases each). The CDR3 consists of 18 residues. The V and J ends lost 3 bases and 3 bases respectively, with 21 bases between them. Germline loops: CDR1 SGHTA, CDR2 FQGNSA. CDR3 sequence (DNA): TGTGCCAGCAGCTTTGGGGGGGCAGGGGGTTTAGGCTACAATGAGCAGTTCTTC. Its protein product is CASSFGGAGGLGYNEQFF.

This clonotype was observed a few times. CDR3 amino acids: CASSYSTDSYGYTF. In DNA, the CDR3 is TGTGCCAGCAGTTACTCGACGGACAGCTATGGCTACACCTTC. The chain carries TRBV6-5 and TRBJ1-2, with a weak D call TRBD1 (6 bases). Trimming pared 0 bases from V and 4 bases from J, leaving 9 bases between. Germline values: CDR1 MNHEY, CDR2 SVGAGI. The length of the CDR3 is 14 residues.

The DNA of the CDR3 is TGTGCCAGCAGCTTAGCGAGATGGGGAACGGGCAGAGAGACCCAGTACTTC. Translating gives CASSLARWGTGRETQYF. The chain recombines TRBV7-9 with TRBJ2-5; no clear D gene. Trimming shortened V by 0 bases and J by 4 bases, and 18 bases separated the two germline ends. The CDR3 spans 17 residues. The germline gives CDR1 SEHNR, CDR2 FQNEAQ (reference sequence). Together with reference TRBV7-9 and TRBJ2-5, the CDR3 gives the full variable domain: DTGVSQNPRHKITKRGQNVTFRCDPISEHNRLYWYRQTLGQGPEFLTYFQNEAQLEKSRLLSDRFSAERPKGSFSTLEIQRTEQGDSAMYLCASSLARWGTGRETQYFGPGTRLLVL.

The J gene is TRBJ2-5, the V gene TRBV5-1; D is perhaps TRBD2 (5 bases). Germline CDR1 and CDR2: SGHRS and YFSETQ. This CDR3 contains 15 residues. V was shortened by 0 bases and J by 4 bases, with 13 bases between the two germline ends. The CDR3, as DNA: TGCGCCAGCAGCTTGGGCGGAGTAGGAGGAGAGACCCAGTACTTC. This gives the protein CASSLGGVGGETQYF. Full variable domain (missing parts from reference TRBV5-1 and TRBJ2-5): KAGVTQTPRYLIKTRGQQVTLSCSPISGHRSVSWYQQTPGQGLQFLFEYFSETQRNKGNFPGRFSGRQFSNSRSEMNVSTLELGDSALYLCASSLGGVGGETQYFGPGTRLLVL.